This T cell receptor (beta chain) comes out of a study of OX40 agonist ivuxolimab in advanced cancers. About the research overall: Partial response was recorded in three patients: one hepatocellular carcinoma and two cutaneous melanoma cases.

CDR1 is MGHRA and CDR2 is YSYEKL in the germline V gene. This CDR3 has 14 residues. Trimming took off 4 bases at V and 2 bases at J, with 11 bases between the two ends. Study observations and caveats: Clonal expansion by week 6 occurred in CD4+ and CD8+ blood T cells (at 0.1 to 3.0 mg/kg). Patients with a partial response at 0.1-3.0 mg/kg had among the lowest clonal expansion. The average count of expanded clones was higher among CD8+ T cells than among CD4+.

A note on this clone: Its target is unknown.

Repertoires were generated with immunoSEQ multiplex PCR, while TCRdb's copy carries only in-frame clones and drops some. The sample has tens of thousands of clones, roughly 80% seen once; the top ten hold less than 45%. The starting material was CD4+ or CD8+ T cells sorted from blood, obtained in a trial of the OX40 agonist ivuxolimab. The V gene is TRBV4-1, the J gene TRBJ2-5, with D hard to call. The TCR sequence derives from an adult with an advanced solid tumor such as melanoma, head and neck, liver or kidney cancer. The CDR3 reads CASSRLGPQETQYF. In nucleotides, the CDR3 is TGCGCCAGCAGCCGCCTCGGGCCGCAAGAGACCCAGTACTTC.